One and the same sample provided the 21 T cell receptor beta chains below, sequenced in a study of blood T cell repertoires in COVID-19. TCRdb keeps only in-frame clones here, not all; method: immunoSEQ multiplex PCR. The sample holds about 200,000 clones, 80% to 90% seen once. Sequencing used PBMCs or T cells enriched from blood (not recorded which). Receptor source: a middle-aged man who had recovered from COVID-19.

The CDR3 nucleotides are TGTGCCAGCAGCTCCGCAGGGACTAGCGGGATCTCTGGGGCCAACGTCCTGACTTTC. As protein: CASSSAGTSGISGANVLTF. The chain couples TRBV28 to TRBJ2-6, with 13 bases matching TRBD2. Trimming removed 6 bases from V and 0 bases from J; junction bases left unmatched: 8. The V gene's germline CDR1 is MDHEN and CDR2 SYDVKM. The CDR3 consists of 19 residues.

The genes are TRBV7-8 and TRBJ2-1; possible D gene TRBD2, 6 bases. The CDR3 consists of 18 residues. V dropped 5 bases and J dropped 2 bases, with 22 bases sitting between them. CDR1 SGHVS and CDR2 FQNEAQ come from the germline V gene. The CDR3 loop reads CASSIPQIGREPYNEQFF. The DNA for the CDR3 is TGTGCCAGCAGCATTCCCCAGATCGGGCGGGAACCCTACAATGAGCAGTTCTTC.

J is TRBJ2-7 and V is TRBV7-8; TRBD2 might be the D (6 bases). Germline values: CDR1 SGHVS, CDR2 FQNEAQ. The CDR3 runs 14 residues. V lost 0 bases to trimming and J lost 0 bases, with 6 bases between them. CDR3: CASSLAGGSYEQYF. The CDR3 DNA reads TGTGCCAGCAGCTTAGCCGGGGGCTCCTACGAGCAGTACTTC.

The chain employs TRBV7-9 and TRBJ1-5, with TRBD1 as a possible D gene (6 bases). Germline V gives CDR1 SEHNR, CDR2 FQNEAQ (reference sequence). The germline V and J ends were trimmed by 5 bases and 0 bases, with 11 bases remaining between them. The CDR3 loop spans 15 amino acids. CDR3: CASSPEGGSNQPQHF. In nucleotides, the CDR3 is TGTGCCAGCAGCCCAGAAGGGGGTAGCAATCAGCCCCAGCATTTT.

This clone was observed many times. This chain links TRBV19 with TRBJ2-2; TRBD1 agrees at 9 bases. The junction had 9 bases not matched to a gene; V was cut back by 5 bases and J by 5 bases. CDR3 size: 16 residues. CDR1 and CDR2 (germline): LNHDA, SQIVND (reference sequence). Written as DNA, the CDR3 is TGTGCCAGTAGTTCGCCGGGACAGGGACTGACCGGGGAGCTGTTTTTT. Its translation is CASSSPGQGLTGELFF.

This clone was seen once. A read error may produce the germline difference seen at one junction end. The chain uses TRBV13 and TRBJ1-5; TRBD1 agrees at 8 bases. The germline gives CDR1 PRHDT, CDR2 FYEKMQ (reference sequence). The CDR3 contains 16 residues. The CDR3 here is CASSLGGTGSNQPQHF. Written as DNA, the CDR3 is TGTGCCAGCAGCCTAGGGGGGACAGGTAGCAATCAGCCCCAGCATTTT.

The rearrangement links TRBV4-2 to TRBJ1-5; 7 nucleotides align to TRBD1. The ends lost 0 bases at V and 3 bases at J; junction bases unmatched: 8. CDR1 is LGHNA, CDR2 YNFKEQ, per germline. The CDR3 is made up of 17 amino acids. The CDR3: CASSQDLAGGTNQPQHF. The CDR3 DNA reads as TGTGCCAGCAGCCAAGATCTGGCAGGGGGAACCAATCAGCCCCAGCATTTT.

The chain is built from TRBV18 and TRBJ2-7, with TRBD2 identical over 7 bases. With V trimmed by 3 bases and J by 5 bases, 7 bases remained unmatched. This CDR3 has 14 amino acids. Germline V gene data show CDR1 as KGHSH and CDR2 as LQKENI. The CDR3 bases are TGTGCCAGCTCACCCAAAGTAGGGACTAACGAGCAGTACGTC. Translating gives CASSPKVGTNEQYV.

This clone was seen a handful of times. This chain joins TRBV19 and TRBJ1-4, with a possible D match to TRBD1 (5 bases). Germline V CDR1 and CDR2: LNHDA, SQIVND (reference sequence). Trimming cost V 5 bases and J 7 bases, with 14 bases left between them. The length of the CDR3 is 14 residues. The CDR3: CASSLGGVREKLFF. CDR3 nucleotide sequence: TGTGCCAGTAGTTTGGGGGGAGTGCGTGAAAAACTGTTTTTT.

This chain connects TRBV6-2 or TRBV6-3 to TRBJ2-1; possible D gene TRBD2, 5 bases. V was shortened by 5 bases and J by 9 bases, with 20 bases between the two germline ends. Germline loops: CDR1 MNHEY, CDR2 SVGEGT. This CDR3 is 15 amino acids long. The CDR3 DNA follows: TGTGCCAGCAGTGGCAGTTTACCGGGATTAAGTGAGCAGTTCTTC. As protein: CASSGSLPGLSEQFF.

This clone came up a few times. This rearrangement joins TRBV19 to TRBJ2-7, with 9 positions matching TRBD1. Germline V gene lookup returns CDR1 LNHDA and CDR2 SQIVND (reference sequence). Trimming cost V 6 bases and J 1 base; bases outside gene matches: 7. The CDR3 is made up of 15 amino acids. The CDR3 DNA follows: TGTGCCAGTAGGAGCCGGGACAGGGAATCCTACGAGCAGTACTTC. It codes for CASRSRDRESYEQYF.

This chain connects TRBV9 to TRBJ2-7; D possibly corresponds to TRBD1 (6 bases). The CDR3 consists of 12 residues. Trimming removed 3 bases from V and 3 bases from J, with 7 bases in between. CDR1 is SGDLS and CDR2 is YYNGEE in the germline V gene. The CDR3 loop reads CASSAGDYEQYF. The DNA of the CDR3 is TGTGCCAGCAGCGCAGGGGACTACGAGCAGTACTTC.

The chain combines TRBV9 with TRBJ2-1; tentative D call: TRBD2 (5 bases). Trimming stripped 0 bases from V and 9 bases from J, with 13 bases between. Germline V lookup: CDR1 SGDLS, CDR2 YYNGEE. The CDR3 extends over 14 amino acids. The CDR3 nucleotides are TGTGCCAGCAGCGTAGAGGCTAGGAGGAGTGAGCAGTTCTTC. Its translation: CASSVEARRSEQFF.

The V call is TRBV7-9, the J call TRBJ2-7, with D unclear. From germline, CDR1 is SEHNR and CDR2 FQNEAQ (reference sequence). The CDR3 is 13 residues long. V lost 1 base and J 6 bases, leaving 10 bases between the germline ends. In nucleotides, the CDR3 is TGTGCCAGCAGCTTAGATTCGGGTGGCGAGCAGTACGTC. This sequence encodes CASSLDSGGEQYV.

CDR3: CASSTPTGSYEQYF. DNA for the CDR3: TGTGCCAGCAGCACCCCGACAGGCTCCTACGAGCAGTACTTC. The chain couples TRBV7-2 to TRBJ2-7; D might be TRBD1 (6 bases). Looked up from germline, CDR1 is SGHTA and CDR2 is FQGNSA. V was pared by 5 bases and J by 0 bases, with 11 bases between. The CDR3 sequence is 14 residues long.

Only one count was recorded for this clone. This chain uses TRBV4-2 with TRBJ2-3, with 8 bases aligning to TRBD2. The CDR3 is 16 amino acids. Looked up from germline, CDR1 is LGHNA and CDR2 is YNFKEQ. The J segment lost 1 base and the V segment lost 0 bases, leaving 3 bases of the junction unmatched. CDR3 residues: CASSQDLAGRTDTQYF. The DNA for the CDR3 is TGTGCCAGCAGCCAAGACCTAGCGGGTCGCACAGATACGCAGTATTTT.

The rearrangement links TRBV9 to TRBJ1-4; 9 bases map to TRBD1. The length of the CDR3 is 15 residues. V trimming: 2 bases; J trimming: 8 bases; junction bases outside the gene matches: 7. CDR1 is SGDLS and CDR2 is YYNGEE in the germline V gene. The DNA of the CDR3 is TGTGCCAGCAGCGTCGCCGGGACAGGGAGGGAAAAACTGTTTTTT. Amino acids: CASSVAGTGREKLFF.

The chain joins TRBV15 to TRBJ2-4; D call uncertain. Germline V CDR1 and CDR2: LNHNV, YYDKDF (reference sequence). V lost 0 bases and J lost 8, with 8 bases in between. The CDR3 runs to 13 residues. Here the CDR3 DNA reads TGTGCCACCAGCAGAGATAGAGCCCACATTCAGTACTTC. Its translation is CATSRDRAHIQYF.

The chain recombines TRBV5-1 with TRBJ2-1; 10 positions match TRBD1. V lost 5 bases to trimming and J lost 7 bases; unmatched junction nucleotides: 6. The CDR3 runs to 14 residues. Germline CDR1 SGHRS, CDR2 YFSETQ. CDR3 residues: CASSVWTGGNEQFF. CDR3 DNA sequence: TGCGCCAGCAGTGTTTGGACAGGGGGGAATGAGCAGTTCTTC.

The rearrangement uses TRBV28 and TRBJ2-7, with 9 bases lining up with TRBD1. CDR3 size: 15 residues. Germline V gene data show CDR1 as MDHEN and CDR2 as SYDVKM. Unmatched junction bases numbered 12, after V lost 5 bases and J lost 7 bases. Here the CDR3 DNA reads TGTGCCAGCAGTACAACCGGACAGGGGTTTCGTGAGCAGTACTTC. The encoded protein is CASSTTGQGFREQYF. The full variable domain, completed using reference TRBV28 and TRBJ2-7, is DVKVTQSSRYLVKRTGEKVFLECVQDMDHENMFWYRQDPGLGLRLIYFSYDVKMKEKGDIPEGYSVSREKKERFSLILESASTNQTSMYLCASSTTGQGFREQYFGPGTRLTVT.

This chain connects TRBV5-1 to TRBJ1-1; 8 bases line up with TRBD1. The CDR3 is 14 amino acids. After removal of 4 bases from V and 1 base from J, the junction contained 3 bases not matched to a gene. Germline V gives CDR1 SGHRS, CDR2 YFSETQ. Here the CDR3 reads CASSEQGGNTEAFF. The CDR3 nucleotides are TGCGCCAGCAGCGAACAGGGGGGGAACACTGAAGCTTTCTTT.